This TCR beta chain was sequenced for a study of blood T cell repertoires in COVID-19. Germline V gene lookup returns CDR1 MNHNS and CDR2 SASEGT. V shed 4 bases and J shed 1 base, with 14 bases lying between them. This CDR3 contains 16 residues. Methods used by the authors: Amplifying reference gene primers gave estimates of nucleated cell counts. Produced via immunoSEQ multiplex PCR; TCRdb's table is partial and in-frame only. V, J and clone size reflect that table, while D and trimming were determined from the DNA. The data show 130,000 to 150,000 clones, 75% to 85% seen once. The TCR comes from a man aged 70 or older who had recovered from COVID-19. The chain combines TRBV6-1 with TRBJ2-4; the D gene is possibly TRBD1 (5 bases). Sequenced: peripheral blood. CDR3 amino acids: CASSAPGLFAKNIQYF. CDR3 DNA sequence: TGTGCCAGCAGTGCGCCAGGGCTTTTCGCCAAAAACATTCAGTACTTC.